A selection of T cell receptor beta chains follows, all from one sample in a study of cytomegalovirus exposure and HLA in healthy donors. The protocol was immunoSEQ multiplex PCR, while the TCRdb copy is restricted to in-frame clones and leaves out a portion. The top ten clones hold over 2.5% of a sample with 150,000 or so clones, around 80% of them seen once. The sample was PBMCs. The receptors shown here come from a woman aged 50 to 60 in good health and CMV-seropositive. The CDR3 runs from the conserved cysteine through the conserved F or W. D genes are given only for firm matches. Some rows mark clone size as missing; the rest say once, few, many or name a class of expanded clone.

CDR3: CATRSSGNQPQHF
DNA: TGTGCCACCAGAAGCTCTGGCAATCAGCCCCAGCATTTT
D: -
V: TRBV6-5
size: once
J: TRBJ1-5

CDR3: CAWSAGTGDADTQYF
DNA: TGTGCCTGGAGTGCCGGGACAGGGGACGCAGATACGCAGTATTTT
D: TRBD1
V: TRBV30
size: -
J: TRBJ2-3

CDR3: CASSPIAGNTIYF
DNA: TGTGCCAGCTCACCAATCGCTGGAAACACCATATATTTT
D: -
V: TRBV18
size: -
J: TRBJ1-3

CDR3: CASSPGQMGNSNQPQHF
DNA: TGCGCCAGCAGCCCCGGACAGATGGGTAACAGCAATCAGCCCCAGCATTTT
D: -
V: TRBV5-1
size: few
J: TRBJ1-5

CDR3: CASSKSGEDTQAFF
DNA: TGTGCCAGTAGTAAATCGGGGGAGGACACCCAAGCTTTCTTT
D: -
V: TRBV19
size: few
J: TRBJ1-1

CDR3: CASSPFPGQGVMDEQYF
DNA: TGTGCCAGCAGCCCATTTCCAGGACAGGGAGTAATGGACGAGCAGTACTTC
D: TRBD1
V: TRBV5-8
size: few
J: TRBJ2-7

CDR3: CASRGGGVGANGLTF
DNA: TGTGCCAGCAGGGGGGGAGGGGTAGGGGCCAACGGCCTGACTTTC
D: TRBD2
V: TRBV11-3
size: once
J: TRBJ2-6

CDR3: CASSFSGQAFYEQYF
DNA: TGTGCCAGCAGTTTCTCAGGACAGGCCTTCTACGAGCAGTACTTC
D: TRBD1
V: TRBV27
size: -
J: TRBJ2-7

CDR3: CTSSPRRTGNRRSGTGELFF
DNA: TGCACCAGCAGCCCCCGAAGGACTGGTAACCGACGAAGTGGCACCGGGGAGCTGTTTTTT
D: -
V: TRBV1
size: -
J: TRBJ2-2

CDR3: CASSSIGETNEKLFF
DNA: TGTGCCAGCAGTTCTATAGGGGAAACTAATGAAAAACTGTTTTTT
D: -
V: TRBV2
size: -
J: TRBJ1-4

CDR3: CASSPEDRTFFSGNTIYF
DNA: TGTGCCAGCTCACCAGAGGACAGGACATTCTTCTCTGGAAACACCATATATTTT
D: TRBD1
V: TRBV18
size: -
J: TRBJ1-3

CDR3: CAWSVGGTEAFF
DNA: TGTGCCTGGAGTGTGGGCGGGACTGAAGCTTTCTTT
D: -
V: TRBV30
size: -
J: TRBJ1-1

CDR3: CASSPSIGYTEAFF
DNA: TGTGCCAGCTCACCCTCCATCGGGTACACTGAAGCTTTCTTT
D: -
V: TRBV18
size: few
J: TRBJ1-1

CDR3: CASSVENTEAFF
DNA: TGTGCCAGCAGTGTAGAGAACACTGAAGCTTTCTTT
D: -
V: TRBV2
size: few
J: TRBJ1-1

CDR3: CASSVAPTGALEETQYF
DNA: TGTGCCAGCAGCGTAGCGCCGACAGGGGCGTTAGAGGAGACCCAGTACTTC
D: TRBD1
V: TRBV9
size: -
J: TRBJ2-5

CDR3: CASSLARVESPLHF
DNA: TGTGCCAGCAGCTTAGCCAGGGTAGAATCACCCCTCCACTTT
D: -
V: TRBV7-9
size: -
J: TRBJ1-6

CDR3: CAWSGMGTSKGTGELFF
DNA: TGTGCCTGGAGTGGAATGGGGACATCCAAGGGCACCGGGGAGCTGTTTTTT
D: -
V: TRBV30
size: -
J: TRBJ2-2

CDR3: CASSITGAHTEAFF
DNA: TGTGCCAGTAGTATCACGGGTGCTCACACTGAAGCTTTCTTT
D: -
V: TRBV19
size: -
J: TRBJ1-1

CDR3: CATSRDRVGAGGYTF
DNA: TGTGCCACCAGCAGAGATCGGGTGGGCGCGGGTGGCTACACCTTC
D: -
V: TRBV15
size: few
J: TRBJ1-2

CDR3: CASSLRQLGYTF
DNA: TGTGCCAGCAGCTTAAGACAGCTTGGCTACACCTTC
D: -
V: TRBV5-8
size: -
J: TRBJ1-2

CDR3: CSVLPTRDTLEAFF
DNA: TGCAGCGTCCTACCCACCCGGGACACCCTTGAAGCTTTCTTT
D: -
V: TRBV29-1
size: -
J: TRBJ1-1

CDR3: CASSLNRPFTDTQYF
DNA: TGCGCCAGCAGCTTGAACAGGCCTTTCACAGATACGCAGTATTTT
D: -
V: TRBV5-1
size: -
J: TRBJ2-3

CDR3: CASSLLTGGLREKLFF
DNA: TGTGCCAGCAGTTTATTGACAGGGGGCCTGAGAGAAAAACTGTTTTTT
D: TRBD1
V: TRBV27
size: few
J: TRBJ1-4

CDR3: CASSLFRTGAEKLFF
DNA: TGTGCCAGCAGTTTATTCAGGACAGGGGCCGAAAAACTGTTTTTT
D: TRBD1
V: TRBV27
size: -
J: TRBJ1-4

CDR3: CASSRGDTTDTQYF
DNA: TGTGCCAGCAGCCGGGGGGACACCACAGATACGCAGTATTTT
D: -
V: TRBV11-3
size: -
J: TRBJ2-3

CDR3: CASSLGGGNSYEQYF
DNA: TGTGCCAGCAGCTTAGGGGGGGGCAACTCCTACGAGCAGTACTTC
D: -
V: TRBV7-6
size: -
J: TRBJ2-7

CDR3: CASSRQETLTHGELFF
DNA: TGTGCCAGTAGTCGACAGGAAACACTAACCCACGGGGAGCTGTTTTTT
D: -
V: TRBV19
size: -
J: TRBJ2-2

CDR3: CASSRDRGGNQPQHF
DNA: TGTGCCAGCAGTCGGGACAGGGGAGGCAATCAGCCCCAGCATTTT
D: TRBD1
V: TRBV28
size: -
J: TRBJ1-5

CDR3: CASSLPTGNSPLHF
DNA: TGCGCCAGCAGCTTGCCGACAGGGAATTCACCCCTCCACTTT
D: TRBD1
V: TRBV5-1
size: -
J: TRBJ1-6

CDR3: CASSGQGPREQYF
DNA: TGCGCCAGCAGTGGACAGGGCCCCCGCGAGCAGTACTTC
D: TRBD1
V: TRBV10-2
size: -
J: TRBJ2-7

CDR3: CSVSSSGVRDTQYF
DNA: TGCAGCGTCTCCTCTAGCGGGGTGAGGGATACGCAGTATTTT
D: TRBD2
V: TRBV29-1
size: -
J: TRBJ2-3

CDR3: CASSLAGLGGDTQYF
DNA: TGTGCCAGCAGCTTAGCAGGTTTAGGGGGAGATACGCAGTATTTT
D: -
V: TRBV7-2
size: -
J: TRBJ2-3

CDR3: CASSLRQGNEKLFF
DNA: TGTGCCAGCAGTTTAAGGCAGGGTAATGAAAAACTGTTTTTT
D: -
V: TRBV27
size: once
J: TRBJ1-4

CDR3: CASSPKGASVTGELFF
DNA: TGTGCCAGCAGCCCAAAAGGGGCCAGCGTGACCGGGGAGCTGTTTTTT
D: -
V: TRBV11-3
size: -
J: TRBJ2-2

CDR3: CASSLEIGQGAYNEQFF
DNA: TGTGCCAGCAGCTTAGAAATTGGACAGGGGGCTTACAATGAGCAGTTCTTC
D: TRBD1
V: TRBV11-1
size: once
J: TRBJ2-1

CDR3: CASSFEQKSTDTQYF
DNA: TGCGCCAGCAGCTTTGAACAGAAATCCACAGATACGCAGTATTTT
D: -
V: TRBV4-3
size: few
J: TRBJ2-3

CDR3: CAISESGGPAGANVLTF
DNA: TGTGCCATCAGTGAGTCGGGAGGGCCTGCTGGGGCCAACGTCCTGACTTTC
D: TRBD2
V: TRBV10-3
size: -
J: TRBJ2-6